The 12 T cell receptor beta chains below were found in one sample sequenced in a study of T cells in Graves' hyperthyroidism and ophthalmopathy (dated by TCRdb to the late 2010s). Receptor amplification or capture employed multiplex PCR. The instrument was an Illumina HiSeq 2000. TCR beta CDR3 regions were amplified from RNA transcripts. For the first round of RT-PCR on the TCR CDR3, the HTBI primer set was used together with the Qiagen OneStep RT-PCR kit. Through fastp at Q25 and MiXCR, TCRdb rebuilt clones from the public reads, retaining in-frame beta chains. One record per CDR3 amino acid sequence lists the most common genes and DNA. The sample table records hundreds of thousands of distinct CDR3 sequences; about 15% of these occur just once. The ten largest make up about 10% of the sample. The sequenced sample was blood. The receptors originated from a woman aged 18-29 years with Graves' hyperthyroidism.

In this sample, this clonotype turned up many times. The chain links TRBV4-1 to TRBJ1-1; 7 bases line up with TRBD1. Germline CDR1 and CDR2: MGHRA and YSYEKL. V shed 5 bases and J 1 base; nucleotides not matched to a gene: 4. This CDR3 is built from 14 residues. The DNA of the CDR3 is TGCGCCAGCAGCTTGGGACAGTCGAACACTGAAGCTTTCTTT. Translation: CASSLGQSNTEAFF.

This clonotype was seen repeatedly, ten times or more. A read error may account for a junction end that differs from germline. The chain recombines TRBV19 with TRBJ2-1; 8 bases are a match to TRBD2. The CDR3 runs to 13 residues. Germline CDR1 LNHDA, CDR2 SQIVND (reference sequence). Here the CDR3 DNA reads TGTGCCAGCAGTATAGCGGGATACAATGAGCAGTTCTTC. It yields the protein CASSIAGYNEQFF.

The chain uses TRBV7-2 and TRBJ2-3, with a weak D call TRBD2 (5 bases). Trimming took off 0 bases at V and 10 bases at J, with 5 bases between the two ends. Germline CDR1 and CDR2: SGHTA and FQGNSA. The CDR3 contains 11 residues. The CDR3 region is CASSLARAQYF. CDR3 bases: TGTGCCAGCAGCTTAGCGCGGGCGCAGTATTTT. Complete variable domain (other parts from reference TRBV7-2 and TRBJ2-3): GAGVSQSPSNKVTEKGKDVELRCDPISGHTALYWYRQSLGQGLEFLIYFQGNSAPDKSGLPSDRFSAERTGGSVSTLTIQRTQQEDSAVYLCASSLARAQYFGPGTRLTVL.

This clonotype was found a few times. The chain couples TRBV6-2 or TRBV6-3 to TRBJ2-5, with 9 bases matching TRBD2. The CDR3 totals 18 residues. Germline V gene sequence: CDR1 MNHEY, CDR2 SVGEGT. Trimming at V came to 0 bases and at J to 0 bases, leaving 8 bases not matched to a gene. CDR3 nucleotide sequence: TGTGCCAGCAGTTACTCGAGAAACCGACTAGCGGACCAAGAGACCCAGTACTTC. Translated, it gives CASSYSRNRLADQETQYF.

V usage is TRBV29-1 and J usage is TRBJ2-7; possibly TRBD1 for D (6 bases). The CDR3 has 13 residues. CDR1 is SQVTM, CDR2 ANQGSEA, per germline. Deletions cut 4 bases from V and 0 bases from J, with 10 bases between. CDR3 protein: CSVVRDISYEQYF. The CDR3 DNA follows: TGCAGCGTTGTCAGGGACATCTCCTACGAGCAGTACTTC.

As concerns this clonotype: A read error is likely, as this CDR3 ends without the conserved phenylalanine or tryptophan. The chain links TRBV13 to TRBJ1-1; D is uncertain. This CDR3 is built from 13 residues. CDR1 is PRHDT, CDR2 FYEKMQ, per germline (reference sequence). V dropped 1 base and J dropped 0 bases, with 3 bases sitting between them. CDR3 sequence: CASSLDLNTEAFL. In nucleotides, the CDR3 is TGTGCCAGCAGCTTAGACTTGAACACTGAAGCTTTCTTA.

This clonotype was seen ten or more times. Written as DNA, the CDR3 is TGCAGTGCTACTGTACCGGGACAGAGACCCTACGAGCAGTACTTC. Its translation: CSATVPGQRPYEQYF. The V call is TRBV20-1, the J call TRBJ2-7; 7 bases agree with TRBD1. Germline CDR1 DFQATT, CDR2 SNEGSKA (reference sequence). Germline trimming cut 4 bases from V and 2 bases from J; bases unmatched to any gene: 11. The CDR3 runs to 15 residues.

In its sample, this clonotype was seen many times. The V call is TRBV12-3 or TRBV12-4, the J call TRBJ1-5, with D hard to call. The CDR3 covers 11 residues. V was cut by 6 bases and J by 7 bases, with 7 bases left in between. CDR3 amino acids: CASSEAQPQHF. Written as DNA, the CDR3 is TGTGCCAGCAGCGAGGCCCAGCCCCAGCATTTT.

This clonotype has more than one count but fewer than ten. The chain combines TRBV4-1 with TRBJ2-5; 8 bases are a match to TRBD1. The CDR3 contains 15 residues. Germline lookup yields CDR1 MGHRA and CDR2 YSYEKL. Trimming cost V 3 bases and J 1 base; bases outside gene matches: 4. Here the CDR3 DNA reads TGCGCCAGCAGCCATATAGACAGGGGCCAAGAGACCCAGTACTTC. Its translation: CASSHIDRGQETQYF.

This clonotype was counted a few times. The chain combines TRBV27 with TRBJ2-7, with D tentatively TRBD1 or TRBD2 (5 bases each). CDR3 length equals 13 residues. Trimming removed 3 bases from V and 2 bases from J, with 8 bases in between. Germline V gives CDR1 MNHEY, CDR2 SMNVEV (reference sequence). The CDR3 reads CASSFEGPYEQYF. The CDR3 DNA is TGTGCCAGCAGTTTCGAGGGGCCCTACGAGCAGTACTTC.

This clonotype was detected ten times or more. The chain has TRBV7-3 and TRBJ2-1; 11 nucleotides agree with TRBD1. With V trimmed by 5 bases and J by 6 bases, 9 bases remained unmatched. CDR1 SGHTA and CDR2 FQGTGA come from the germline V gene. This CDR3 comprises 16 residues. In nucleotides, the CDR3 is TGTGCCAGCAGCCAAGCAGGGACAGGGGGTTCCAATGAGCAGTTCTTC. This translates into CASSQAGTGGSNEQFF.

Ten or more counts support this clonotype. This chain connects TRBV2 to TRBJ1-2, with TRBD1 identical over 8 bases. The CDR3 loop spans 20 amino acids. Germline lookup yields CDR1 SNHLY and CDR2 FYNNEI. V lost 1 base and J lost 4; bases outside the gene matches: 20. CDR3 DNA: TGTGCCAGCAGTGAAGGGCAGGGGGCCGCTTTGAAGACCCTAATCTATGGCTACACCTTC. This gives the protein CASSEGQGAALKTLIYGYTF. Based on the CDR3 plus reference TRBV2 and TRBJ1-2, the full variable domain is EPEVTQTPSHQVTQMGQEVILRCVPISNHLYFYWYRQILGQKVEFLVSFYNNEISEKSEIFDDQFSVERPDGSNFTLKIRSTKLEDSAMYFCASSEGQGAALKTLIYGYTFGSGTRLTVV.